This paragraph covers one TCR beta chain sequence. This clone's antigen is unknown. This sequence may be a read error, since a much larger clone differs from it by one base. The AllPrep DNA/RNA mini kit was used to purify genomic DNA and total RNA at the same time from each of the ten to eleven tumor samples. Every RNA sample had an OD 260/280 ratio above 1.9 and an RNA integrity number above 6.5. This entry is derived from a study of tumor-infiltrating lymphocytes in glioblastoma multiforme (dated by TCRdb to about 2017). For the study in its entirety: Whether intratumoral genomic heterogeneity fosters TIL diversity was tested through joint investigation of somatic mutations, TIL diversity and immune response activity.

Paper-wide results and their limitations: Clone frequencies may be distorted by RNA-based TCR sequencing because unequal numbers of TCR transcripts are carried by T cells. Only one glioblastoma patient was included in the TCR and somatic mutation analysis, limiting generalizability. T cells were not sorted into functional subsets, and such sorting was noted by the authors as a future improvement.

A modified ARM-PCR protocol with multiple V-beta primers and a C-beta primer was used to build TCRB libraries from RNA via three nested multiplex PCR rounds. ProtoScript II Reverse Transcriptase and a C-beta primer were used to synthesize TCRB-specific cDNA from about 0.5 ug total RNA. For the TCRB libraries, no unique molecular identifiers were described. In the third PCR, barcodes and adapters were added over 25 cycles using Deep VentR (exo-) polymerase, and bands of 250-500 bp were then gel purified. TCRB libraries were sequenced with 250 bp paired-end reads on an Illumina HiSeq 2500. Per the authors' processing: Reads were cleaned with Trimmomatic, merged with FLASH, assigned V, D and J segments with MiGEC, and analyzed with VDJtools. VDJtools was used to calculate the Shannon-Wiener diversity index, which quantified repertoire diversity. Using fastp at Q25 and MiXCR, TCRdb reprocessed the public reads and kept productive beta chains. Entries that share a CDR3 protein sequence are merged under the most common genes and DNA. The V and J calls and clone size are TCRdb's, not the authors'. A total of approximately 10,000 distinct CDR3 sequences appear in this sample, about 72% of them only once. The top ten hold approximately 53% of the sample.

There are 15 amino acids in the CDR3, from cysteine to phenylalanine inclusive. The only DNA kept is the CDR3, 45 bases in frame from the first base. CDR1 and CDR2 were assigned from the germline V gene as SGHAT and FQNNGV. This chain is built from TRBV11-2 and TRBJ2-5, with no D gene named confidently. The sequence was collected from a male donor with glioblastoma. Sequenced sample: brain tumor tissue. The DNA is as follows: TGTGCCAGCAGCTTAGAAGCAGCAGCTCTGGAGACCCAGAACTTC. This is translated as CASSLEAAALETQNF.